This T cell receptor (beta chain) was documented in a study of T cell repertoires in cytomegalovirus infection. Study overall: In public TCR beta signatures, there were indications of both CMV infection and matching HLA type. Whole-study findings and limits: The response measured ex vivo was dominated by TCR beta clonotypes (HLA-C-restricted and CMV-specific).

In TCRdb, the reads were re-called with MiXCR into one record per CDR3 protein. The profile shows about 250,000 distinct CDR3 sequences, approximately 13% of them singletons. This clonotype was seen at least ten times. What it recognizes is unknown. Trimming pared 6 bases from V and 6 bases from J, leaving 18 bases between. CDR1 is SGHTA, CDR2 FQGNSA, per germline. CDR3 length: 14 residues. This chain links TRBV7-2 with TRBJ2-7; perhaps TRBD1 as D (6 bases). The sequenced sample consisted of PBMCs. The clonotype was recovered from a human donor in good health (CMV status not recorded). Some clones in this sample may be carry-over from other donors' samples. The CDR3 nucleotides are TGTGCCAGCAGGGCTGACAGGCTGGCTTTCGAGCAGTACTTC. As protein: CASRADRLAFEQYF.